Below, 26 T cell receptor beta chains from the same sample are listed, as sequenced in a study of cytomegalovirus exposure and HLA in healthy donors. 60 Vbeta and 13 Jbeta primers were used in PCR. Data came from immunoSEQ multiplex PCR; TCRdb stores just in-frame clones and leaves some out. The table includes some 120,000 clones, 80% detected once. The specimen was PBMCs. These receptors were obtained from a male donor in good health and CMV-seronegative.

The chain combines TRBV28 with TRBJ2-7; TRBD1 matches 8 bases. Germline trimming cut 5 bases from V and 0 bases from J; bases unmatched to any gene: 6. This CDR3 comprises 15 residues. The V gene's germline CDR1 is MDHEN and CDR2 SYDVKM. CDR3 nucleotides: TGTGCCAGCAGTGGACAGGGACTTGCCTCCTACGAGCAGTACTTC. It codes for CASSGQGLASYEQYF.

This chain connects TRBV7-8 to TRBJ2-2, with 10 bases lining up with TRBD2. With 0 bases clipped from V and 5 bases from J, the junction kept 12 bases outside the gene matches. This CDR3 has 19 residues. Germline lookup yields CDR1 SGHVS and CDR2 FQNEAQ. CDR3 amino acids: CASSLAWASGGHRTGELFF. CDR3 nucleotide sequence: TGTGCCAGCAGCTTAGCCTGGGCTAGCGGGGGTCATCGAACCGGGGAGCTGTTTTTT.

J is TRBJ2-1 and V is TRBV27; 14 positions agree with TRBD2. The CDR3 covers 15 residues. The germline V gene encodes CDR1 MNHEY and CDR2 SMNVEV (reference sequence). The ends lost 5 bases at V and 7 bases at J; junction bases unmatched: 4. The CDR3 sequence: CASSPTSGGGNEQFF. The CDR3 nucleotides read TGTGCCAGCAGTCCGACTAGCGGGGGGGGGAATGAGCAGTTCTTC.

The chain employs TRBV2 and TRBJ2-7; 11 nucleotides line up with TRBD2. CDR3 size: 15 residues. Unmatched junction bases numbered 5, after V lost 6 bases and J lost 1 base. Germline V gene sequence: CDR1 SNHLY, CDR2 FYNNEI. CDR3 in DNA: TGTGCCAGCAGACCCCTAGCGGGAGGTTCCTACGAGCAGTACTTC. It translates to CASRPLAGGSYEQYF.

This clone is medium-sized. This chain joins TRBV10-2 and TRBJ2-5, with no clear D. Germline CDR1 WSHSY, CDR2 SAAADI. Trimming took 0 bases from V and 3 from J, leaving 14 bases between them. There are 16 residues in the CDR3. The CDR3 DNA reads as TGCGCCAGCAGTGAGTCGGTAAGAGGAGCCAAAGAGACCCAGTACTTC. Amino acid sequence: CASSESVRGAKETQYF.

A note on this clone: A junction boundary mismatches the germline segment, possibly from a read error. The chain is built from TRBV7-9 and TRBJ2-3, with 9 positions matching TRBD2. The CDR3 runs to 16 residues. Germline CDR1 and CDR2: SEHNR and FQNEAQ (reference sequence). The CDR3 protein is CSSSYYSGRGRDTQYF. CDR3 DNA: TGTTCCAGCAGCTACTATAGCGGGAGAGGGCGTGATACGCAGTATTTT.

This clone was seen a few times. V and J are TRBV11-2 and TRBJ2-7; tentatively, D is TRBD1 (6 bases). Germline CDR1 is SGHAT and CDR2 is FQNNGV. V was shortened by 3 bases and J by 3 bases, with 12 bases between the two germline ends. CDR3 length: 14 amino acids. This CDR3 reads CASSLAGDVYEQYF. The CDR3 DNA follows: TGTGCCAGCAGCTTGGCAGGGGACGTCTACGAGCAGTACTTC.

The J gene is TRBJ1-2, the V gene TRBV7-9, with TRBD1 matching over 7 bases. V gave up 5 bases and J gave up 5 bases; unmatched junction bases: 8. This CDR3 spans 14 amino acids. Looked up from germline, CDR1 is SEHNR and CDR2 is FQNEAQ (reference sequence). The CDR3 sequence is CASSPSQGGYGYTF. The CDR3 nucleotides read TGTGCCAGCAGCCCATCCCAGGGGGGTTATGGCTACACCTTC.

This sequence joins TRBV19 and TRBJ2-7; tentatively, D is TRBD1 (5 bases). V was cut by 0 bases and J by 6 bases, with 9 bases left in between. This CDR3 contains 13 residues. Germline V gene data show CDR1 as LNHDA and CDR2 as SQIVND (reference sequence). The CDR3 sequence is CASSIDLDSEQYF. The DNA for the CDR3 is TGTGCCAGTAGTATAGATCTAGACAGCGAGCAGTACTTC. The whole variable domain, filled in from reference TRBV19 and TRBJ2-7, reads DGGITQSPKYLFRKEGQNVTLSCEQNLNHDAMYWYRQDPGQGLRLIYYSQIVNDFQKGDIAEGYSVSREKKESFPLTVTSAQKNPTAFYLCASSIDLDSEQYFGPGTRLTVT.

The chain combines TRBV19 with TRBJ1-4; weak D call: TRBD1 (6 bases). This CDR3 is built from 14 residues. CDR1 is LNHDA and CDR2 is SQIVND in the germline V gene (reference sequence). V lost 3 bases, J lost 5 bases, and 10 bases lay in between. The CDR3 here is CASSMPGQNEKLFF. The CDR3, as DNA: TGTGCCAGTAGTATGCCCGGACAGAATGAAAAACTGTTTTTT. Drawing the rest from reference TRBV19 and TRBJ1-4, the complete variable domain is DGGITQSPKYLFRKEGQNVTLSCEQNLNHDAMYWYRQDPGQGLRLIYYSQIVNDFQKGDIAEGYSVSREKKESFPLTVTSAQKNPTAFYLCASSMPGQNEKLFFGSGTQLSVL.

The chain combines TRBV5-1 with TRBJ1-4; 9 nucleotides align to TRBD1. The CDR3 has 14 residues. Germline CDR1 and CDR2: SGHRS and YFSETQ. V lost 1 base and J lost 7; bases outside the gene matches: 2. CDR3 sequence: CASSLRTGVEKLFF. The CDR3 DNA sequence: TGCGCCAGCAGCTTGAGGACAGGGGTTGAAAAACTGTTTTTT.

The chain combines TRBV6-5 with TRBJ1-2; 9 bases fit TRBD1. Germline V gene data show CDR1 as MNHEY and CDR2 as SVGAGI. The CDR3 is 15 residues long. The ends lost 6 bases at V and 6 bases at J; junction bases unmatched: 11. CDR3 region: CASSLRTGTGNGYTF. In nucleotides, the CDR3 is TGTGCCAGCAGCCTCCGAACCGGGACAGGGAATGGCTACACCTTC.

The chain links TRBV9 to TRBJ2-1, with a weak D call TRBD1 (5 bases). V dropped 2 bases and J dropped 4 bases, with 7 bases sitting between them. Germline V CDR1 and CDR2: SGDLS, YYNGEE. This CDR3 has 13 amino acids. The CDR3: CASSVGAYNEQFF. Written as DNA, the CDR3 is TGTGCCAGCAGCGTTGGGGCATACAATGAGCAGTTCTTC.

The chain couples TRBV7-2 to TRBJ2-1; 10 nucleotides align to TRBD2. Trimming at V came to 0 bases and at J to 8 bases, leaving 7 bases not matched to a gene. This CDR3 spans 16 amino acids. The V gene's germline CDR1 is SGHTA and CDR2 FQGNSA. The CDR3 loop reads CASSLAQASGGYEQFF. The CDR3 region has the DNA TGTGCCAGCAGCTTAGCGCAGGCTAGCGGGGGCTATGAGCAGTTCTTC.

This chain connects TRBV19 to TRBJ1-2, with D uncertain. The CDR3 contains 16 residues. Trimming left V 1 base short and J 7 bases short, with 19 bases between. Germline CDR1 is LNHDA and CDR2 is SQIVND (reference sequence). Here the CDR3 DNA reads TGTGCCAGTAGTATAGTCCCGAGGCCCAAGCAGACTGGCTACACCTTC. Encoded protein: CASSIVPRPKQTGYTF. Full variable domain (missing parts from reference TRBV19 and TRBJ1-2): DGGITQSPKYLFRKEGQNVTLSCEQNLNHDAMYWYRQDPGQGLRLIYYSQIVNDFQKGDIAEGYSVSREKKESFPLTVTSAQKNPTAFYLCASSIVPRPKQTGYTFGSGTRLTVV.

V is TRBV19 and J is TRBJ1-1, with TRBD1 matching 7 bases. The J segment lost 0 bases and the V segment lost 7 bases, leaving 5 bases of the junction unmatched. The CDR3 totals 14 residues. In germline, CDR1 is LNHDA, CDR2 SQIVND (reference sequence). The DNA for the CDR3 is TGTGCCAGTACCCCGGGACAGCTGAACACTGAAGCTTTCTTT. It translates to CASTPGQLNTEAFF.

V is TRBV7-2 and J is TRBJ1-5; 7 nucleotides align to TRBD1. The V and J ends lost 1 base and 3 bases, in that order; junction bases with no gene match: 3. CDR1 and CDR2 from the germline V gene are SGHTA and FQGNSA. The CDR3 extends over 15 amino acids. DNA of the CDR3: TGTGCCAGCAGCTTAGAGGACAGGTACAATCAGCCCCAGCATTTT. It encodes CASSLEDRYNQPQHF.

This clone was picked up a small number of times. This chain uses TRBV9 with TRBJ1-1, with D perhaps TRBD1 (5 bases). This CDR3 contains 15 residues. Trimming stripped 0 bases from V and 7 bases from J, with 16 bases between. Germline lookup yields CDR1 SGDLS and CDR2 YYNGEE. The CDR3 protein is CASSVDDSSIFEAFF. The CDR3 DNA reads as TGTGCCAGCAGCGTAGATGACAGTTCTATATTTGAAGCTTTCTTT.

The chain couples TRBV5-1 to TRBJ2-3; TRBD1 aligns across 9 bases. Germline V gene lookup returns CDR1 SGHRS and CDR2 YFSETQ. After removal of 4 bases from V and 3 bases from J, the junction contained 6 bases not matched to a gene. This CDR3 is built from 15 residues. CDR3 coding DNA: TGCGCCAGCAGCGCACAGGGGGCAGGAACAGATACGCAGTATTTT. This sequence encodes CASSAQGAGTDTQYF.

CDR3 bases: TGTGCCATCAGTGAGAATCGACTCCAGCCCCAGCATTTT. It specifies CAISENRLQPQHF. V usage is TRBV10-3 and J usage is TRBJ1-5, with D hard to call. The CDR3 has 13 amino acids. V lost 2 bases, J lost 7 bases, and 9 bases lay in between. Germline assignment: CDR1 ENHRY and CDR2 SYGVKD.

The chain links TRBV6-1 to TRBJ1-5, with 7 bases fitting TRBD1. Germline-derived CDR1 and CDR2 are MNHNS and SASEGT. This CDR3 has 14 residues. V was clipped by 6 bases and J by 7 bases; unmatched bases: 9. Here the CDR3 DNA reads TGTGCCAGCAGAGGGCTGACAGGGTCCCAGCCCCAGCATTTT. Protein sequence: CASRGLTGSQPQHF.

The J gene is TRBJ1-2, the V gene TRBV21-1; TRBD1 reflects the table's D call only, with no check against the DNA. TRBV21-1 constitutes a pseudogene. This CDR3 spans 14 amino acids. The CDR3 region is CASRGHDLVMGYTF. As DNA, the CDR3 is TGTGCCAGCAGGGGACACGACCTCGTCATGGGCTACACCTTC.

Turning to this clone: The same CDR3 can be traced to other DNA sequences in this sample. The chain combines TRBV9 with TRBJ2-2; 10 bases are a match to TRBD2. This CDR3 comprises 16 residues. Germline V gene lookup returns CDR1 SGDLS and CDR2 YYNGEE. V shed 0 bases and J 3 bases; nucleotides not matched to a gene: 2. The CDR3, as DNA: TGTGCCAGCAGCGTAGGTAGCGGGGGGTACACCGGGGAGCTGTTTTTT. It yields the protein CASSVGSGGYTGELFF.

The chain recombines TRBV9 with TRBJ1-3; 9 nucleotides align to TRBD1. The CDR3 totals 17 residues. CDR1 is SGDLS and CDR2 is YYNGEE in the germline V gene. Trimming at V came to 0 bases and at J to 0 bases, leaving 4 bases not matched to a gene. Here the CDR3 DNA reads TGTGCCAGCAGCGTAGCTGGACAGGGGACCTCTGGAAACACCATATATTTT. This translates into CASSVAGQGTSGNTIYF.

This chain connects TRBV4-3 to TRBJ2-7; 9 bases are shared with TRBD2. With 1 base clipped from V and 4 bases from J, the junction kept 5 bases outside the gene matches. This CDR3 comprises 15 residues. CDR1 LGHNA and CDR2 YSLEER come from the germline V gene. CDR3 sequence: CASSQAASGVYEQYF. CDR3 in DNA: TGCGCCAGCAGCCAAGCGGCTAGCGGGGTTTACGAGCAGTACTTC.

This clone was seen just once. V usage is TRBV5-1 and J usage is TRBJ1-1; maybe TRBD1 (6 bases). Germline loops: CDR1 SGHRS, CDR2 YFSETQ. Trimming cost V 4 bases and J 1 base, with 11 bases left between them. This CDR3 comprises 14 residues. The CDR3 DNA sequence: TGCGCCAGCAGCCCAGGGGCCACGAACACTGAAGCTTTCTTT. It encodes CASSPGATNTEAFF. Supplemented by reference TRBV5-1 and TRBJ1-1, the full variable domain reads KAGVTQTPRYLIKTRGQQVTLSCSPISGHRSVSWYQQTPGQGLQFLFEYFSETQRNKGNFPGRFSGRQFSNSRSEMNVSTLELGDSALYLCASSPGATNTEAFFGQGTRLTVV.